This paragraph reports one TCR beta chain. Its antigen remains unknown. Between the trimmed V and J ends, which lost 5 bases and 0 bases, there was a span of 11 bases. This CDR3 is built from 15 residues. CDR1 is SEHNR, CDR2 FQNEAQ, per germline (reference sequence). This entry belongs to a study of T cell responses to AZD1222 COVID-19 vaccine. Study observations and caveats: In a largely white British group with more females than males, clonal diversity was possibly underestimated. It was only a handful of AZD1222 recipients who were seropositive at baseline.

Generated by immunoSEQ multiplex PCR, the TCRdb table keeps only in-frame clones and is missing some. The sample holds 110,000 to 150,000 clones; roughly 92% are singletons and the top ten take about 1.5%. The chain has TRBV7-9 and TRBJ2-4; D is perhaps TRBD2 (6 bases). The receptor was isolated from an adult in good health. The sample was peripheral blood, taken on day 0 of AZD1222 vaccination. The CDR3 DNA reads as TGTGCCAGCAGCCAGGGACTCCTAGCCAAAAACATTCAGTACTTC. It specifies CASSQGLLAKNIQYF.